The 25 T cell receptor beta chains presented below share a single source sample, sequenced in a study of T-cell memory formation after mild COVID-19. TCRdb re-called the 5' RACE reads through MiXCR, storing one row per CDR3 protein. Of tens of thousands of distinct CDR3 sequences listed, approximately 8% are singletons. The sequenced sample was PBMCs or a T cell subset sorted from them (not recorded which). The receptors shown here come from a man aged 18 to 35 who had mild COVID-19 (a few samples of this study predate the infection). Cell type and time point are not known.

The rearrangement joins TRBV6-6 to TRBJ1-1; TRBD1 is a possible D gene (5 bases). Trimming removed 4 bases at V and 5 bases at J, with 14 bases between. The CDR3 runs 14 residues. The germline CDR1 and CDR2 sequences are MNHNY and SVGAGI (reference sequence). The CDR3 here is CASSLAREGTEAFF. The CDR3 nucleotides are TGTGCCAGCAGTTTAGCCAGGGAGGGGACTGAAGCTTTCTTT.

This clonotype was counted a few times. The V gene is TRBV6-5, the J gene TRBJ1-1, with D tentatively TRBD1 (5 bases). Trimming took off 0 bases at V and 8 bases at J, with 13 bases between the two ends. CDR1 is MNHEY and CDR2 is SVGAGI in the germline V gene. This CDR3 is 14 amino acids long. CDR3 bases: TGTGCCAGCAGTTACTCGAAGTACGGGACCGAAGCTTTCTTT. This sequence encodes CASSYSKYGTEAFF.

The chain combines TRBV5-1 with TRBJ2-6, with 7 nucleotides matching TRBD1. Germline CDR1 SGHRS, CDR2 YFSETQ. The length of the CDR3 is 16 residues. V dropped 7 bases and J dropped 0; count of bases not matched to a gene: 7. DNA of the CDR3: TGCGCCAGCGACAGGGACGGGACCTCTGGGGCCAACGTCCTGACTTTC. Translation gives CASDRDGTSGANVLTF.

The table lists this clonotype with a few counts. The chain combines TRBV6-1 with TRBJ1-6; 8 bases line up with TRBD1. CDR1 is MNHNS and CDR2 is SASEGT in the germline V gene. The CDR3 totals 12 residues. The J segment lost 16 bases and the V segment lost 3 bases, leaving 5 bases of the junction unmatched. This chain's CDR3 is CASSEDRVKLHF. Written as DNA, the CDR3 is TGTGCCAGCAGTGAGGACAGGGTCAAGCTCCACTTT.

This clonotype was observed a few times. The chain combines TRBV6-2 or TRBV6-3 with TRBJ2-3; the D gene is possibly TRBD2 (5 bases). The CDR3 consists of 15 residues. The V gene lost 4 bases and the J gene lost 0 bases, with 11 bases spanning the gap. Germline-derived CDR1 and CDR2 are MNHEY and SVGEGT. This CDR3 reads CASSSLAGSTDTQYF. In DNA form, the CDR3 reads TGTGCCAGCAGTTCCCTCGCGGGTAGCACAGATACGCAGTATTTT.

In DNA form, the CDR3 reads TGTGCCAGCAGCCCAAGACTCGAAATGTGGGGTGAAGAGACCCAGTACTTC. Translating it yields CASSPRLEMWGEETQYF. The chain links TRBV9 to TRBJ2-5; D is uncertain. The germline V gene has CDR1 SGDLS and CDR2 YYNGEE. With 4 bases removed from V and 3 bases from J, the gap between germline ends came to 22 bases. The CDR3 is made up of 17 amino acids.

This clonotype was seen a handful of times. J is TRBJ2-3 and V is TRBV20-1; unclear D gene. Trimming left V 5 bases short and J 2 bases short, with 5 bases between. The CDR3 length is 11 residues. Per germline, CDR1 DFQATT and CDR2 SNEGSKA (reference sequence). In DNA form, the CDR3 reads TGCAGTGCTGTCTCCACAGATACGCAGTATTTT. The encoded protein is CSAVSTDTQYF.

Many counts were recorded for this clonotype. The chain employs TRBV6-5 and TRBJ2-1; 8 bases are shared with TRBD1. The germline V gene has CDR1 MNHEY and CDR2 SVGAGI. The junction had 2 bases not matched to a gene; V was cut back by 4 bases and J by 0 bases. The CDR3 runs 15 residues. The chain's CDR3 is CASSSTGGSYNEQFF. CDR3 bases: TGTGCCAGCAGTTCCACAGGGGGCTCCTACAATGAGCAGTTCTTC.

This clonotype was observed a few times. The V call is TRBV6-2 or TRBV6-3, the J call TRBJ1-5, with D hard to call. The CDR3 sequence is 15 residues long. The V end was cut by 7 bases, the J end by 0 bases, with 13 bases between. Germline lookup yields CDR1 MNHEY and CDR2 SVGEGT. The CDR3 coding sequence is TGTGCCAGCACCCTCCATCAATATAGCAATCAGCCCCAGCATTTT. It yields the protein CASTLHQYSNQPQHF.

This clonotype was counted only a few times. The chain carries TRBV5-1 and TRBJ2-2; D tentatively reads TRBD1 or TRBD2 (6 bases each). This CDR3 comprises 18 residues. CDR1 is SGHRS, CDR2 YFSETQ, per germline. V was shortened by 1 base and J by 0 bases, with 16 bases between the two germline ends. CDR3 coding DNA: TGCGCCAGCAGCTTGAGTTTCGGGGGCAAAGCGAACACCGGGGAGCTGTTTTTT. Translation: CASSLSFGGKANTGELFF. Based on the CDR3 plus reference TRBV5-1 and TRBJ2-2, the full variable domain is KAGVTQTPRYLIKTRGQQVTLSCSPISGHRSVSWYQQTPGQGLQFLFEYFSETQRNKGNFPGRFSGRQFSNSRSEMNVSTLELGDSALYLCASSLSFGGKANTGELFFGEGSRLTVL.

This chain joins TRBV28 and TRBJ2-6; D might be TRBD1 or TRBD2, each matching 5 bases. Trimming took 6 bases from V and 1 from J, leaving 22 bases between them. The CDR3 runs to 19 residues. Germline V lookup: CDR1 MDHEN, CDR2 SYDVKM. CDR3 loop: CASSGLGTAYSSGANVLTF. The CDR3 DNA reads TGTGCCAGCAGCGGACTCGGGACGGCGTATTCTTCTGGGGCCAACGTCCTGACTTTC.

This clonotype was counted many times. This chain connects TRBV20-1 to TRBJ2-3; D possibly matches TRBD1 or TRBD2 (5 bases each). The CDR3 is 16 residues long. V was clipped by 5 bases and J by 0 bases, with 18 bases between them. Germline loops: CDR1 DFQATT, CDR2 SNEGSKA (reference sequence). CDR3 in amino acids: CSAHPQFGASTDTQYF. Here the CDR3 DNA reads TGCAGTGCTCATCCCCAATTCGGGGCTAGCACAGATACGCAGTATTTT.

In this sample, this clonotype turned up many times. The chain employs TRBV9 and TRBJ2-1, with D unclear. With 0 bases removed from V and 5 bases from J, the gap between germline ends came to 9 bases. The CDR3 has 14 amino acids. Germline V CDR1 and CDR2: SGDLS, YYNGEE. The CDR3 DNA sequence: TGTGCCAGCAGCGTAGCGTCGGGCCACAATGAGCAGTTCTTC. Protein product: CASSVASGHNEQFF.

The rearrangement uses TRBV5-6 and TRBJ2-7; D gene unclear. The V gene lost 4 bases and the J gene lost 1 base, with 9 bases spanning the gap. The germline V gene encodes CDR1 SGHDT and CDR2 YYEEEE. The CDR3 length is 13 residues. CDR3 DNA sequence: TGTGCCAGCAGCCCAACGGGTTCCTACGAGCAGTACGTC. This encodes CASSPTGSYEQYV.

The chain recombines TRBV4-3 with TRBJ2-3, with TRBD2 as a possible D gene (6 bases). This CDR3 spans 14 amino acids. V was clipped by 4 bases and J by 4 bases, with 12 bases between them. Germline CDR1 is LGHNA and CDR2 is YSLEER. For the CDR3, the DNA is TGCGCCAGCAGCCCGGGAGTCGCCGCAGATACGCAGTATTTT. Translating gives CASSPGVAADTQYF.

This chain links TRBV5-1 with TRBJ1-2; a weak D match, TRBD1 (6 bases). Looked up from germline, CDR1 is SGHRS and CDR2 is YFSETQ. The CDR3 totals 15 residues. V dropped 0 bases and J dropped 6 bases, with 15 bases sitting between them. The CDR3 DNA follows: TGCGCCAGCAGCTTGGACAGGGTGTGGCACGATGGCTACACCTTC. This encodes CASSLDRVWHDGYTF.

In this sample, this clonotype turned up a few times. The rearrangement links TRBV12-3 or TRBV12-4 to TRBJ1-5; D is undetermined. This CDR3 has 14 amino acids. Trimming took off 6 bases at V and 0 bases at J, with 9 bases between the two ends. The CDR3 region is CASSLQYSNQPQHF. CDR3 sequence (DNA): TGTGCCAGCAGCCTACAGTATAGCAATCAGCCCCAGCATTTT.

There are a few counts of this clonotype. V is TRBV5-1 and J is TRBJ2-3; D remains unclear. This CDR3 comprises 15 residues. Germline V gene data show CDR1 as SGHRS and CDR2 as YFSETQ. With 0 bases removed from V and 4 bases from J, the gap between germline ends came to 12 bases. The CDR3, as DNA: TGCGCCAGCAGCTTGGCCGTCATCGGTTCAGATACGCAGTATTTT. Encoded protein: CASSLAVIGSDTQYF.

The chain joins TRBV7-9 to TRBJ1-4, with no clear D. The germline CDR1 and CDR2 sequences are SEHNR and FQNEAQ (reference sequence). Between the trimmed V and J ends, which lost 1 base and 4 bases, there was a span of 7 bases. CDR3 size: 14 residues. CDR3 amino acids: CASSLGSNNEKLFF. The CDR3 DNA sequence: TGTGCCAGCAGCTTAGGCAGTAATAATGAAAAACTGTTTTTT.

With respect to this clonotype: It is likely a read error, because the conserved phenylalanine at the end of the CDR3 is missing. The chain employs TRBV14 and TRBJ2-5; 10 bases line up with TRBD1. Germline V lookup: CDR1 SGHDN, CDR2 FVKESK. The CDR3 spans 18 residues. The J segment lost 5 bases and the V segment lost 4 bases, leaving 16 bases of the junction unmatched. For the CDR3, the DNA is TGTGCCAGCAGCCCTGGGTTGTCGGGACAGGGGCCCGATGAGACCCAGTACTTA. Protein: CASSPGLSGQGPDETQYL.

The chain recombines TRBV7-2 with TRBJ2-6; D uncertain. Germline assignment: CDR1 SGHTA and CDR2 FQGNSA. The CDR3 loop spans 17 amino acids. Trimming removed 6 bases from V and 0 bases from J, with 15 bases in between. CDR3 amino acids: CASSLTASTSGANVLTF. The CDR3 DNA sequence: TGTGCCAGCAGTCTAACAGCGTCTACCTCTGGGGCCAACGTCCTGACTTTC.

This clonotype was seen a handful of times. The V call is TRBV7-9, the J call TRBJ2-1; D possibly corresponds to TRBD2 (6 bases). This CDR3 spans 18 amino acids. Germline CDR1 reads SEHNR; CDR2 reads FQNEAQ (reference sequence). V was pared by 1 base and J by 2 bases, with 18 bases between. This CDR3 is CASSLGFIGSNTYNEQFF. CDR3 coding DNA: TGTGCCAGCAGCTTAGGGTTCATCGGGAGTAATACCTACAATGAGCAGTTCTTC.

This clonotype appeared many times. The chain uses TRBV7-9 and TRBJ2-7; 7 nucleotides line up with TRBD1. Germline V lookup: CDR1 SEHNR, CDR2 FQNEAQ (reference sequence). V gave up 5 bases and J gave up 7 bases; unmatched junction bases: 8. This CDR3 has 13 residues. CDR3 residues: CASSPDRVGEQYF. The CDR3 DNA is TGTGCCAGCAGCCCCGACAGGGTTGGAGAGCAGTACTTC.

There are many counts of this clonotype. As DNA, the CDR3 is TGCAGTGCTAGAGGGGCACCGGGGGCCCCAGATACGCAGTATTTT. Translating gives CSARGAPGAPDTQYF. The V and J genes are TRBV20-1 and TRBJ2-3; possibly TRBD1 or TRBD2 for D (6 bases each). The CDR3 contains 15 residues. V shed 1 base and J shed 4 bases, with 15 bases lying between them. From germline, CDR1 is DFQATT and CDR2 SNEGSKA (reference sequence).

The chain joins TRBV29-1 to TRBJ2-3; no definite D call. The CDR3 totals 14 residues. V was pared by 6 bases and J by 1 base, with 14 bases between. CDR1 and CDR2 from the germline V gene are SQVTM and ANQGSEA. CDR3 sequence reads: CSVATQTRTDTQYF. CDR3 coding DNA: TGCAGCGTCGCAACCCAAACCCGCACAGATACGCAGTATTTT.